The clone carrying this TCR beta chain turned up a few times. The antigen is not known. The CDR3 runs 16 residues. The germline gives CDR1 MNHEY, CDR2 SMNVEV (reference sequence). J was trimmed by 14 bases and V by 5 bases; bases with no gene match: 17. The data were obtained in a study of early T cells in non-severe SARS-CoV-2 infection. Study-level information: The authors sequenced bulk RNA from unsorted whole blood, leaving chains unpaired.

Separate cDNA molecules each had unique molecular identifiers attached to them. TCRdb redid the calling of the 5' RACE reads with MiXCR, one entry per CDR3 protein. The sample contains roughly 53,000 distinct CDR3 sequences, roughly 12% of which appear only once. Study-level findings and limits: Private and CD4 specificities were missed by VDJdb matching, skewed to anti-spike CD8.

This TCR was recovered from an adult who was a healthcare worker with PCR-confirmed SARS-CoV-2 infection or an uninfected control (not recorded which). The sample was whole blood, taken at baseline. This chain uses TRBV27 with TRBJ1-6; 8 nucleotides line up with TRBD1. DNA of the CDR3: TGTGCCAGCAGTCCACGAGCTGGGACAGGCGAATCGACCCTCCACTTT. Its translation: CASSPRAGTGESTLHF.